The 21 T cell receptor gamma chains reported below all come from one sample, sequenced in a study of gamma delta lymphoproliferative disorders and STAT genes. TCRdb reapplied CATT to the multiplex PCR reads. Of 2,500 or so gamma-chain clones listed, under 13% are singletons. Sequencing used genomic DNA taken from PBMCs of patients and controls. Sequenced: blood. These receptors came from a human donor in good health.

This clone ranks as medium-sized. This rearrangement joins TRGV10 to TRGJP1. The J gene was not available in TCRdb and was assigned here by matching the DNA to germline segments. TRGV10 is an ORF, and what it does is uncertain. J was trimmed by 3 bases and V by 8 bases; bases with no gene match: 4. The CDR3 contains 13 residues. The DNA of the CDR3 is TGTGCTGCGTGGGCTCCCACTGGTTGGTTCAAGATATTT. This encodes CAAWAPTGWFKIF.

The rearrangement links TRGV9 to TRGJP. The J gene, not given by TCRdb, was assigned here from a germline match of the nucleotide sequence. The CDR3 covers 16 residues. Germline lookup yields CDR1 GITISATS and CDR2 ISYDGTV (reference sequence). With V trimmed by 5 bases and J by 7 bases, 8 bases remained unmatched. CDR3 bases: TGTGCCTTGTGGGGATCCAGGGAGTTGGGCAAAAAAATCAAGGTATTT. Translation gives CALWGSRELGKKIKVF.

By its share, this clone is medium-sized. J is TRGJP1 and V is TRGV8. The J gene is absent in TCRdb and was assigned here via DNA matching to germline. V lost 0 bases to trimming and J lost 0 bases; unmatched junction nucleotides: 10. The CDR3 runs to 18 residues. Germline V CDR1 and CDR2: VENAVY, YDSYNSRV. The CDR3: CATWDRAGIYTTGWFKIF. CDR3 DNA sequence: TGTGCCACCTGGGATAGGGCGGGGATATATACCACTGGTTGGTTCAAGATATTT.

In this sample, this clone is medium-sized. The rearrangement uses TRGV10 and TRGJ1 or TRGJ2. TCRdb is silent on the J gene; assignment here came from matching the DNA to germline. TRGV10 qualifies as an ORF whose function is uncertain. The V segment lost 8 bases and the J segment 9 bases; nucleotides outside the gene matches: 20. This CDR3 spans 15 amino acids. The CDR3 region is CAAWDYNSRGPKKLF. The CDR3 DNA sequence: TGTGCTGCGTGGGATTATAATTCACGCGGGCCTAAGAAACTCTTT.

The DNA for the CDR3 is TGTGCTGCGTGGGATTATACTGATTCTGGGTTCAAGATATTT. Its translation: CAAWDYTDSGFKIF. This chain connects TRGV10 to TRGJP1. No J segment appears in TCRdb, so it was assigned here by matching the sequence to germline. TRGV10 is filed as an ORF, its function uncertain. This CDR3 has 14 residues. After removal of 8 bases from V and 12 bases from J, the junction contained 16 bases not matched to a gene.

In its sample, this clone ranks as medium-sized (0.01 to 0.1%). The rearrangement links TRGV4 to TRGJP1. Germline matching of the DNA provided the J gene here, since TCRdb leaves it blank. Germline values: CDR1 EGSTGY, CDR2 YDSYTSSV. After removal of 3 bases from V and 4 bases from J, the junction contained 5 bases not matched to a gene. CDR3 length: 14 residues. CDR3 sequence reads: CATWDYVTGWFKIF. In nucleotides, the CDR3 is TGTGCCACCTGGGATTATGTCACTGGTTGGTTCAAGATATTT.

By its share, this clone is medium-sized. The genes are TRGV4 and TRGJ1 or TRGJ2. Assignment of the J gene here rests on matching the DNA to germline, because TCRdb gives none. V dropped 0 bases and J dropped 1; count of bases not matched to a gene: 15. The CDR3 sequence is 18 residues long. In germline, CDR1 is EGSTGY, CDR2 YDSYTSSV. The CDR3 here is CATWDGSCLELNYYKKLF. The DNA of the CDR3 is TGTGCCACCTGGGATGGGAGTTGTTTGGAGCTTAATTATTATAAGAAACTCTTT.

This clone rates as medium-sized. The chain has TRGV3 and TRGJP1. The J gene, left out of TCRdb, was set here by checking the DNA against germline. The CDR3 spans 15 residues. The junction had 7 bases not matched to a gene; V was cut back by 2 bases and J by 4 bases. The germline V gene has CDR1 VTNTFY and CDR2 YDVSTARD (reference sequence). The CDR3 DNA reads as TGTGCCACCTGGGACACCCAAAACACTGGTTGGTTCAAGATATTT. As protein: CATWDTQNTGWFKIF.

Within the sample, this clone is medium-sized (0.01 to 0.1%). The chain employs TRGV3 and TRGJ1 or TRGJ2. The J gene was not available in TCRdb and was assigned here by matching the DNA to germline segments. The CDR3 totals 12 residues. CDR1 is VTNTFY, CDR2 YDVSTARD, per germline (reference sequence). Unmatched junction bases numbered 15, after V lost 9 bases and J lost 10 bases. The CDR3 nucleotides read TGTGCCACCGTTCCACTCGGTTTCAAGAAACTCTTT. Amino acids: CATVPLGFKKLF.

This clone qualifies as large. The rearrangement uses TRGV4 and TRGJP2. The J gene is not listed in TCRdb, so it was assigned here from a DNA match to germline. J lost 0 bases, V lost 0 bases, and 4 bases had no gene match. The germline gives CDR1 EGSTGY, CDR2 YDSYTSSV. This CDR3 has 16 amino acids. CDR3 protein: CATWDGSYSSDWIKTF. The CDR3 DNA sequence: TGTGCCACCTGGGATGGGTCTTATAGTAGTGATTGGATCAAGACGTTT.

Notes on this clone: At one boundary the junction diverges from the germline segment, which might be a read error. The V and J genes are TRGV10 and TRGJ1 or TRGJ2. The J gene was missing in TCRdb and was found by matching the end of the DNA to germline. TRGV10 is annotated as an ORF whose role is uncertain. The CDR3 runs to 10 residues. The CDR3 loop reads CAGIIYKKLF. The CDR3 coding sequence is TGCGCGGGGATCATATATAAGAAACTCTTT.

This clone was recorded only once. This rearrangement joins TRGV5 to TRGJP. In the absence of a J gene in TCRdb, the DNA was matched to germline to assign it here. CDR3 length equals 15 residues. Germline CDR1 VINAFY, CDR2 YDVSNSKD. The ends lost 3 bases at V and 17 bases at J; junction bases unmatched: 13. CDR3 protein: CATWDPGVGQKIKVF. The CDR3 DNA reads TGTGCCACCTGGGACCCTGGAGTTGGGCAAAAAATCAAGGTATTT.

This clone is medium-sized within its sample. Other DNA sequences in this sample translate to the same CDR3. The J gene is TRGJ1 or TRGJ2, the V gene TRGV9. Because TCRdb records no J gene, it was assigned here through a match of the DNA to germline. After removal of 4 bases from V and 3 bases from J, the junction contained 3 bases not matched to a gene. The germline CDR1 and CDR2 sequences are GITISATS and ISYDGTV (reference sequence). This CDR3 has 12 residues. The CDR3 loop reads CALWESYYKKLF. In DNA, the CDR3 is TGTGCCTTGTGGGAATCTTATTATAAGAAACTCTTT.

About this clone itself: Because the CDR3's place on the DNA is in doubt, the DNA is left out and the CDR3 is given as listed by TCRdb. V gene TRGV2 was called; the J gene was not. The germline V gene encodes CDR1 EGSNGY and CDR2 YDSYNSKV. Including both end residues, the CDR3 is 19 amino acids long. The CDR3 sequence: CATWDGPPIRNSLAVEQHF.

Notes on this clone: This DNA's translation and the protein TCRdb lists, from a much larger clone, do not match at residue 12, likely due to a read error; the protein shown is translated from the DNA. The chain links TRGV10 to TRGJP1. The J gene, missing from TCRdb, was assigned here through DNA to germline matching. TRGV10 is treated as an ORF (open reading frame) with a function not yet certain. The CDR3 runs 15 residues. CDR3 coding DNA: TGTGCTGCGTGGGATGATGGGGCCACTGGTTGGCTCAAGATATTT. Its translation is CAAWDDGATGWLKIF.

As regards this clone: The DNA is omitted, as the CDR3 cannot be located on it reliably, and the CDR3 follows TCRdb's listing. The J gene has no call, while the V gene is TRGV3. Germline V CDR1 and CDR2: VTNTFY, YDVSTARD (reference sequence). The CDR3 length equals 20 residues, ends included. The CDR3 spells CATWDRPSIIRNSLAVEQHF.

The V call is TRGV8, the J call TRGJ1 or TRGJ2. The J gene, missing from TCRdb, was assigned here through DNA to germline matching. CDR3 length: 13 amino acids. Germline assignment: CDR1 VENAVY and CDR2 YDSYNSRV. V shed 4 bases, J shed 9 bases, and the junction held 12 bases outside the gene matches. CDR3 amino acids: CATWERLIFKKLF. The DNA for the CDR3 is TGTGCCACCTGGGAGAGGCTTATATTTAAGAAACTCTTT.

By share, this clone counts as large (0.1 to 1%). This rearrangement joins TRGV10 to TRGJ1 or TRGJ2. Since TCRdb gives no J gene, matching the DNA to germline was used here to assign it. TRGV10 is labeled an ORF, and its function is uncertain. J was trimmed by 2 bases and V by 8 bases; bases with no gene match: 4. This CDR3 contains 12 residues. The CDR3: CAAWDYYYKKLF. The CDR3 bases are TGTGCTGCGTGGGATTATTATTATAAGAAACTCTTT.

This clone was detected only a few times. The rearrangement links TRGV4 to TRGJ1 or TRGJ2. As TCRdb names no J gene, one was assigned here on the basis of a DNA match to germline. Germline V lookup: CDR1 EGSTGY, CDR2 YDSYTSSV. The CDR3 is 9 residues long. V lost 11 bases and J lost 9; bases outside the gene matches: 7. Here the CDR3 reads CASEIKKLF. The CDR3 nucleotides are TGTGCCAGTGAGATTAAGAAACTCTTT.

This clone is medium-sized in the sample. This CDR3 reads CATWDGAPRGSDWIKTF. DNA of the CDR3: TGTGCCACCTGGGACGGGGCCCCAAGAGGTAGTGATTGGATCAAGACGTTT. V gene TRGV2 combines with J gene TRGJP2. Here the J gene came from matching the DNA to germline, since TCRdb omits it. This CDR3 is built from 17 residues. V lost 0 bases to trimming and J lost 3 bases; unmatched junction nucleotides: 10. The germline gives CDR1 EGSNGY, CDR2 YDSYNSKV.

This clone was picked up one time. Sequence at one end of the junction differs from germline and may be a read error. The CDR3 DNA follows: TGCAGCGTGGGGCCCCTCTCCCCCGATACCACTGGTTGGTTCAAGATATTT. Its translation is CSVGPLSPDTTGWFKIF. The chain carries TRGV10 and TRGJP1. TCRdb leaves out the J gene; it was filled in here by matching the DNA to germline. TRGV10 is identified as an open reading frame with a role that is uncertain. The CDR3 is 17 residues long.